Included here is one T cell receptor beta chain sequence, with context. As yet, its antigen is unknown. The data were taken from a study of PD-L1 blockade in urothelial cancer. Across the whole study: Once treatment had started, blood was analyzed at 3 weeks (second dose) and again at 6 weeks. Study conclusions and caveats: Enhanced expansion of tumor-associated blood clones at 3 weeks characterized durable-benefit patients.

Only in-frame clones appear in the TCRdb table, and some are missing; sequencing was by immunoSEQ multiplex PCR. The repertoire consists of fewer than 85,000 clones, with roughly 84% occurring once and the leading ten covering about 8.6%. V lost 5 bases, J lost 5 bases, and 7 bases stayed unmatched. CDR3 length: 14 residues. CDR1 KGHSH and CDR2 LQKENI come from the germline V gene. As to time point: pretreatment peripheral blood. Per patient, between 1 and 8 samples were collected at pretreatment and on-treatment time points. The receptor comes from a woman in her 70s with urothelial cancer. The rearrangement joins TRBV18 to TRBJ1-2; TRBD1 matches at 8 bases. Sample: PBMCs, taken around atezolizumab (anti-PD-L1) treatment. CDR3 nucleotide sequence: TGTGCCAGCTCAGCGGCGGGACAGGATTATGGCTACACCTTC. Its protein product is CASSAAGQDYGYTF.